The rows below give T cell receptor beta chains drawn from one sample of a study of blood T cell repertoires in COVID-19. Profiled with immunoSEQ multiplex PCR; TCRdb holds only in-frame clones, not every one. The data hold 95,000 to 100,000 clones, with roughly 92% observed a single time. Input material: peripheral blood. The receptors stem from a man aged 50-59 years with active COVID-19. The CDR3 runs from the conserved cysteine through the conserved F or W. A D gene is named only where the DNA matches it firmly. A clone size is listed for some rows: how often the clone was seen (once, few, many), or a class if it is expanded.

NA,TRBJ1-2,NA,TRBV5-5,CASSSSLTAYYGYTF,TGTGCCAGCAGCTCTTCGCTGACAGCCTACTATGGCTACACCTTC
TRBD2,TRBJ2-7,NA,TRBV9,CASSAGTSGIYEQYF,TGTGCCAGCAGCGCCGGGACTAGCGGGATCTACGAGCAGTACTTC
TRBD2,TRBJ2-5,once,TRBV9,CASSPPGLAGVGTQYF,TGTGCCAGCAGCCCACCGGGGCTAGCGGGAGTAGGGACCCAGTACTTC
NA,TRBJ1-2,NA,TRBV12-3/TRBV12-4,CASSSLGVGGYTF,TGTGCCAGCAGTAGCTTGGGAGTCGGTGGCTACACCTTC
NA,TRBJ2-3,NA,TRBV7-3,CASSPGSGDTQYF,TGTGCCAGCAGCCCAGGTAGCGGAGATACGCAGTATTTT
TRBD1,TRBJ2-7,NA,TRBV5-5,CASSAQDRARHEQYF,TGTGCCAGCAGCGCCCAAGACAGGGCGCGACACGAGCAGTACTTC
TRBD1,TRBJ1-4,NA,TRBV5-1,CASSLAGQGINEKLFF,TGCGCCAGCAGCTTGGCGGGACAGGGGATTAATGAAAAACTGTTTTTT
NA,TRBJ1-5,NA,TRBV19,CASHHQSSGEPQHF,TGTGCCAGTCACCATCAATCGAGCGGGGAGCCCCAGCATTTT
TRBD1,TRBJ1-4,NA,TRBV20-1,CSASQGALTGTNEKLFF,TGCAGTGCTAGTCAGGGGGCCTTGACTGGAACTAATGAAAAACTGTTTTTT
TRBD1,TRBJ1-1,once,TRBV10-3,CAISGTGENTEAFF,TGTGCCATCTCAGGGACAGGGGAGAACACTGAAGCTTTCTTT
TRBD1,TRBJ1-5,NA,TRBV2,CASSGGTGLPQPQHF,TGTGCCAGCAGCGGGGGGACAGGGCTGCCTCAGCCCCAGCATTTT
NA,TRBJ1-6,once,TRBV21-1,CASSTWGGLLENSPLHF,TGTGCCAGCAGCACTTGGGGGGGACTTCTAGAGAATTCACCCCTCCACTTT
TRBD2,TRBJ2-1,NA,TRBV5-1,CASSSVAGGVNEQFF,TGCGCCAGCAGCTCGGTAGCGGGGGGAGTAAATGAGCAGTTCTTC
TRBD2,TRBJ2-3,NA,TRBV5-1,CASSPPRGGGDTDTQYF,TGCGCCAGCAGCCCGCCTCGTGGCGGGGGAGACACAGATACGCAGTATTTT
NA,TRBJ1-3,NA,TRBV28,CASSLDQGTGNTIYF,TGTGCCAGCAGTTTGGATCAGGGGACTGGAAACACCATATATTTT
NA,TRBJ2-7,many,TRBV19,CATSPGTHRSYEQYF,TGTGCCACCAGCCCCGGGACTCACAGGAGTTACGAGCAGTACTTC
TRBD2,TRBJ2-1,NA,TRBV11-2,CASSPGTSGRDEQFF,TGTGCCAGCAGCCCCGGGACTAGCGGGAGGGATGAGCAGTTCTTC
TRBD2,TRBJ2-7,NA,TRBV6-5,CASRGAGGKGYEQYF,TGTGCCAGCAGGGGGGCGGGAGGAAAGGGCTACGAGCAGTACTTC
TRBD1,TRBJ1-1,NA,TRBV6-5,CASSTEQGGGTEAFF,TGTGCCAGCAGTACCGAACAGGGGGGTGGCACTGAAGCTTTCTTT
NA,TRBJ1-1,NA,TRBV27,CASVRGGAGTEAFF,TGTGCCAGCGTGCGAGGAGGGGCCGGCACTGAAGCTTTCTTT
NA,TRBJ1-2,NA,TRBV6-4,CASSDSNKNYGYTF,TGTGCCAGCAGTGACTCGAACAAGAACTATGGCTACACCTTC
TRBD2,TRBJ2-5,NA,TRBV2,CASRAGTSGSRRETQYF,TGTGCCAGCAGGGCCGGGACTAGCGGGAGTAGAAGGGAGACCCAGTACTTC